Presented here are 20 T cell receptor beta chains from one specimen sequenced in a study of shared clonotypes between healthy human individuals. CD45RO-negative, CCR7-selected cells formed the naive CD8 fraction, which excluded terminally differentiated effector memory CD45RA+ cells. Generated by immunoSEQ multiplex PCR, the TCRdb table keeps only in-frame clones and is missing some. The table has about 2.1 million clones, 93% seen once. Sequenced material: naive CD8+ T cells from PBMCs. These receptors came from a man aged 18 to 29 in good health. Some clones in this sample may be carry-over from other donors' samples.

The gene calls are TRBV16 and TRBJ2-1, with 7 bases aligning to TRBD2. The V and J ends lost 4 bases and 8 bases, in that order; junction bases with no gene match: 14. CDR1 and CDR2 from the germline V gene are KGHSY and FQNENV. CDR3 size: 16 residues. As DNA, the CDR3 is TGTGCCAGCAGCCCCGCAGGAGGGAGCGGGAATTATGAGCAGTTCTTC. Translation gives CASSPAGGSGNYEQFF.

The chain joins TRBV9 to TRBJ2-1; TRBD2 matches at 10 bases. The CDR3 runs to 16 residues. Germline V CDR1 and CDR2: SGDLS, YYNGEE. V lost 3 bases, J lost 4 bases, and 7 bases stayed unmatched. The DNA of the CDR3 is TGTGCCAGCAGCGGACCTAGCGGGAGATGGTACAATGAGCAGTTCTTC. Translated, it gives CASSGPSGRWYNEQFF. The complete variable domain, with remaining parts taken from reference TRBV9 and TRBJ2-1, reads DSGVTQTPKHLITATGQRVTLRCSPRSGDLSVYWYQQSLDQGLQFLIQYYNGEERAKGNILERFSAQQFPDLHSELNLSSLELGDSALYFCASSGPSGRWYNEQFFGPGTRLTVL.

V usage is TRBV25-1 and J usage is TRBJ1-1, with D unresolved. The CDR3 spans 13 residues. Trimming stripped 5 bases from V and 0 bases from J, with 7 bases between. Per germline, CDR1 MGHDK and CDR2 SYGVNS. The DNA for the CDR3 is TGTGCCAGCAGTCGCAGGTTGAACACTGAAGCTTTCTTT. Protein sequence: CASSRRLNTEAFF.

The gene calls are TRBV7-8 and TRBJ1-5; a possible D gene is TRBD1 (5 bases). CDR1 is SGHVS and CDR2 is FQNEAQ in the germline V gene. The CDR3 has 20 amino acids. V was pared by 3 bases and J by 0 bases, with 24 bases between. The CDR3 region has the DNA TGTGCCAGCAGCTTCGACGAAGAAGGGAGAGGGGTTTATAGCAATCAGCCCCAGCATTTT. It is translated as CASSFDEEGRGVYSNQPQHF.

The chain joins TRBV28 to TRBJ1-5, with a possible D match to TRBD1 (5 bases). The CDR3 runs to 18 residues. V was cut by 5 bases and J by 3 bases, with 23 bases left in between. Germline CDR1 MDHEN, CDR2 SYDVKM. CDR3 nucleotide sequence: TGTGCCAGCAGTCTAAAAGGGTGGGGGGTGTATGACAATCAGCCCCAGCATTTT. Its translation is CASSLKGWGVYDNQPQHF.

The table lists this clone with a few counts. Other DNA sequences in the sample encode the same CDR3. V is TRBV7-9 and J is TRBJ1-5; D gene unclear. V gave up 1 base and J gave up 7 bases, with 5 bases separating them. CDR1 and CDR2 from the germline V gene are SEHNR and FQNEAQ (reference sequence). This CDR3 has 12 amino acids. The CDR3 bases are TGTGCCAGCAGCTTAGGTGGCCAGCCCCAGCATTTT. Its translation: CASSLGGQPQHF.

This clone appeared a few times. In this CDR3 the conserved last residue, phenylalanine or tryptophan, is missing, so a read error is likely. No DNA is shown, since the ends of the CDR3 on it are uncertain; the CDR3 is the one TCRdb lists. The chain links TRBV30 to TRBJ2-7; TRBD2 was called by the table and not checked on the DNA. The CDR3 is 13 amino acids long, termini counted. The germline gives CDR1 GTSNPN, CDR2 SVGIG (reference sequence). This CDR3 is CAWSASTSGRTKL.

V and J are TRBV7-9 and TRBJ1-4, with D tentatively TRBD1 (6 bases). The CDR3 totals 17 residues. Germline V gene sequence: CDR1 SEHNR, CDR2 FQNEAQ (reference sequence). Trimming took off 1 base at V and 5 bases at J, with 17 bases between the two ends. Written as DNA, the CDR3 is TGTGCCAGCAGCTTAGGCCCGAGGGACAAGTTAAATGAAAAACTGTTTTTT. It specifies CASSLGPRDKLNEKLFF. Full variable domain (missing parts from reference TRBV7-9 and TRBJ1-4): DTGVSQNPRHKITKRGQNVTFRCDPISEHNRLYWYRQTLGQGPEFLTYFQNEAQLEKSRLLSDRFSAERPKGSFSTLEIQRTEQGDSAMYLCASSLGPRDKLNEKLFFGSGTQLSVL.

This chain connects TRBV14 to TRBJ2-1, with a tentative D call TRBD2 (6 bases). V dropped 3 bases and J dropped 0 bases, with 9 bases sitting between them. This CDR3 has 15 amino acids. CDR1 SGHDN and CDR2 FVKESK come from the germline V gene. The CDR3 bases are TGTGCCAGCAGCCAGCTAGCGAGCTCCTACAATGAGCAGTTCTTC. Encoded protein: CASSQLASSYNEQFF.

The rearrangement joins TRBV10-3 to TRBJ1-4; TRBD1 might be the D (5 bases). The CDR3 is 12 residues long. CDR1 is ENHRY, CDR2 SYGVKD, per germline. Trimming left V 8 bases short and J 6 bases short, with 10 bases between. The CDR3 here is CAIGGGDEKLFF. The DNA of the CDR3 is TGTGCCATCGGGGGAGGGGATGAAAAACTGTTTTTT.

J is TRBJ2-3 and V is TRBV5-1; 11 nucleotides agree with TRBD2. The V segment lost 1 base and the J segment 1 base; nucleotides outside the gene matches: 2. CDR3 size: 16 residues. Germline CDR1 is SGHRS and CDR2 is YFSETQ. CDR3 DNA sequence: TGCGCCAGCAGCTTGAGGGGACTAGCGGGCACAGATACGCAGTATTTT. Its translation is CASSLRGLAGTDTQYF.

J is TRBJ1-1 and V is TRBV5-6, with D maybe TRBD1 (5 bases). Trimming took off 4 bases at V and 0 bases at J, with 13 bases between the two ends. The V gene's germline CDR1 is SGHDT and CDR2 YYEEEE. The CDR3 totals 15 residues. The CDR3 DNA follows: TGTGCCAGCAGCATATCGGACACCTTGAACACTGAAGCTTTCTTT. Its translation: CASSISDTLNTEAFF.

The chain combines TRBV7-8 with TRBJ2-7; the D is unclear. Germline assignment: CDR1 SGHVS and CDR2 FQNEAQ. V was cut by 5 bases and J by 7 bases, with 18 bases left in between. The CDR3 spans 14 residues. The CDR3 DNA sequence: TGTGCCAGCAGCGAAATCGGACGTGGGGAAGAGCAGTACTTC. This sequence encodes CASSEIGRGEEQYF. Variable domain in full (rest from reference TRBV7-8 and TRBJ2-7): GAGVSQSPRYKVAKRGQDVALRCDPISGHVSLFWYQQALGQGPEFLTYFQNEAQLDKSGLPSDRFFAERPEGSVSTLKIQRTQQEDSAVYLCASSEIGRGEEQYFGPGTRLTVT.

The gene calls are TRBV7-8 and TRBJ2-7; unclear D gene. The CDR3 spans 14 residues. Looked up from germline, CDR1 is SGHVS and CDR2 is FQNEAQ. Trimming shortened V by 5 bases and J by 1 base, and 12 bases separated the two germline ends. The CDR3 protein is CASSPVRWSYEQYF. As DNA, the CDR3 is TGTGCCAGCAGCCCCGTGCGGTGGTCCTACGAGCAGTACTTC.

The chain is built from TRBV27 and TRBJ2-7, with 15 bases lining up with TRBD2. CDR3 length: 15 residues. The germline V gene encodes CDR1 MNHEY and CDR2 SMNVEV (reference sequence). Trimming at V came to 2 bases and at J to 7 bases, leaving 3 bases not matched to a gene. The CDR3 DNA sequence: TGTGCCAGCAGTTTAGGGACTAGCGGGAGGCAAGAGCAGTACTTC. Its translation is CASSLGTSGRQEQYF.

The genes are TRBV27 and TRBJ1-5; no firm D call. This CDR3 has 18 residues. V was trimmed by 4 bases and J by 2 bases, leaving 21 bases between them. From germline, CDR1 is MNHEY and CDR2 SMNVEV (reference sequence). CDR3 sequence: CASSYGEQVAQGNQPQHF. The CDR3 DNA follows: TGTGCCAGCAGTTATGGGGAGCAAGTCGCCCAAGGCAATCAGCCCCAGCATTTT.

The chain has TRBV7-9 and TRBJ2-1; 8 nucleotides align to TRBD2. CDR1 SEHNR and CDR2 FQNEAQ come from the germline V gene (reference sequence). The CDR3 extends over 17 amino acids. J was trimmed by 5 bases and V by 1 base; bases with no gene match: 10. CDR3 sequence (DNA): TGTGCCAGCAGCTTAGTGCCGCCGGGAGGGTACGACAATGAGCAGTTCTTC. Protein sequence: CASSLVPPGGYDNEQFF.

V gene TRBV5-6 combines with J gene TRBJ1-6, with a weak D call TRBD1 (5 bases). The ends were cut back, 1 base at V and 6 bases at J, with 11 bases in the middle. The CDR3 contains 15 residues. The germline V gene has CDR1 SGHDT and CDR2 YYEEEE. CDR3 amino acids: CASSLWRGGNSPLHF. For the CDR3, the DNA is TGTGCCAGCAGCTTGTGGAGGGGAGGTAATTCACCCCTCCACTTT.

J is TRBJ2-6 and V is TRBV9, with 7 nucleotides matching TRBD1. Germline CDR1 reads SGDLS; CDR2 reads YYNGEE. The CDR3 loop spans 18 amino acids. With 3 bases clipped from V and 2 bases from J, the junction kept 11 bases outside the gene matches. CDR3 DNA: TGTGCCAGCAGCGGTCGACAGGGATCGGGGCCTGGGGCCAACGTCCTGACTTTC. Translation gives CASSGRQGSGPGANVLTF. Looking up the rest from reference TRBV9 and TRBJ2-6 gives the full variable domain: DSGVTQTPKHLITATGQRVTLRCSPRSGDLSVYWYQQSLDQGLQFLIQYYNGEERAKGNILERFSAQQFPDLHSELNLSSLELGDSALYFCASSGRQGSGPGANVLTFGAGSRLTVL.

This clone was observed once. The chain combines TRBV11-2 with TRBJ2-7; D might be TRBD2 (6 bases). The V gene's germline CDR1 is SGHAT and CDR2 FQNNGV. The CDR3 sequence is 13 residues long. V was pared by 6 bases and J by 3 bases, with 12 bases between. The CDR3 coding sequence is TGTGCCAGCAGGTCCTCCGGGGGCTACGAGCAGTACTTC. Translating gives CASRSSGGYEQYF.